Below, 3 T cell receptor beta chains from the same sample are listed, as sequenced in a study of T cells in Graves' hyperthyroidism and ophthalmopathy. RNA transcripts were the template for amplifying TCR beta CDR3 regions. TCR CDR3 regions were first amplified by RT-PCR with HTBI primers. Each CDR3 protein gets one entry after TCRdb re-called the multiplex PCR reads with MiXCR. The table shows about 640,000 distinct CDR3 sequences, with around 21% occurring only once. Sequenced material: blood. The receptors shown here come from a man under 40 with Graves' ophthalmopathy.

This clonotype was found many times. This chain joins TRBV28 and TRBJ1-4; D not certain. The germline V gene has CDR1 MDHEN and CDR2 SYDVKM. This CDR3 has 14 residues. V lost 3 bases and J lost 5, with 10 bases in between. The CDR3 is CASSFRAGNEKLFF. DNA for the CDR3: TGTGCCAGCAGTTTCCGGGCCGGGAATGAAAAACTGTTTTTT.

This clonotype was picked up many times. The V call is TRBV11-2, the J call TRBJ2-7, with 8 bases lining up with TRBD2. Trimming at V came to 1 base and at J to 2 bases, leaving 4 bases not matched to a gene. Germline CDR1 SGHAT, CDR2 FQNNGV. CDR3 length: 15 amino acids. The CDR3 DNA follows: TGTGCCAGCAGCTTAGCCGGGAGGGCAACCTACGAGCAGTACTTC. Residues: CASSLAGRATYEQYF.

This clonotype was counted between two and nine times. The chain has TRBV28 and TRBJ2-7; 7 bases line up with TRBD1. Per the germline V gene, CDR1 is MDHEN and CDR2 is SYDVKM. The length of the CDR3 is 14 residues. V was pared by 5 bases and J by 3 bases, with 7 bases of the junction left unmatched. In DNA, the CDR3 is TGTGCCAGCAGTCCACCGACAGGGTTCTACGAGCAGTACTTC. Protein product: CASSPPTGFYEQYF.